These 13 T cell receptor beta chains share one sample of origin, sequenced in a study of blood T cells in healthy people across ages (dated by TCRdb to between 2014 and 2017). Library preparation used 5' RACE. Sequencer: Illumina HiSeq 2500. The second PCR ran for roughly 6 to 11 cycles and used a J-beta primer mix along with a sample-barcoded 5' primer. In-frame beta chains were kept once TCRdb had trimmed the public reads at Q25 with fastp and called clones with MiXCR. Rows with a matching CDR3 protein are joined into one entry that keeps the most common DNA and genes. The sample records around 800,000 distinct CDR3 sequences, 53% of which are singletons. Clones ranked in the top ten supply 41% of the sample. The sequencing input was blood. The receptor set was obtained from a man older than 75 in good health.

The CDR3 bases are TGTGCCAGCGTTACTAGCGGGAGGACCAATGAGCAGTTCTTC. This gives the protein CASVTSGRTNEQFF. This chain connects TRBV2 to TRBJ2-1, with 12 nucleotides matching TRBD2. J was trimmed by 6 bases and V by 8 bases; bases with no gene match: 5. From germline, CDR1 is SNHLY and CDR2 FYNNEI. The CDR3 spans 14 residues.

V gene TRBV2 combines with J gene TRBJ1-5, with D hard to call. With 6 bases removed from V and 2 bases from J, the gap between germline ends came to 14 bases. Germline V lookup: CDR1 SNHLY, CDR2 FYNNEI. The CDR3 runs to 15 residues. CDR3 sequence: CASSIPSIRNQPQHF. CDR3 DNA: TGTGCCAGCAGCATACCATCCATTCGCAATCAGCCCCAGCATTTT.

The chain uses TRBV20-1 and TRBJ2-1; TRBD2 matches 11 bases. Germline V gene data show CDR1 as DFQATT and CDR2 as SNEGSKA (reference sequence). This CDR3 comprises 16 residues. Germline trimming cut 5 bases from V and 5 bases from J; bases unmatched to any gene: 11. CDR3 sequence: CSAAGLAGRRDNEQFF. The CDR3 DNA reads TGCAGTGCTGCTGGACTAGCGGGCAGGCGGGACAATGAGCAGTTCTTC.

This clonotype was counted only a few times. The chain links TRBV6-5 to TRBJ2-7, with 7 bases identical to TRBD1. Germline-derived CDR1 and CDR2 are MNHEY and SVGAGI. Trimming removed 8 bases from V and 3 bases from J; junction bases left unmatched: 10. The length of the CDR3 is 14 residues. The CDR3, as DNA: TGTGCCAGCCGAGGGACAGCTGCGGTCTACGAGCAGTACTTC. Protein product: CASRGTAAVYEQYF.

The chain links TRBV20-1 to TRBJ2-4, with TRBD1 as a possible D gene (5 bases). TRBJ2-7 explains the end of the DNA better; the J call may be wrong. This CDR3 region has 13 residues. The germline CDR1 and CDR2 sequences are DFQATT and SNEGSKA (reference sequence). Here the CDR3 DNA reads TGCAGTGCCACTGCAGGGCAATCCTACGAGCAGTACTTC. This encodes CSATAGQSYEQYF.

This clonotype was recorded a few times. The chain is built from TRBV12-3 or TRBV12-4 and TRBJ2-7; D may correspond to TRBD1 or TRBD2 (5 bases each). The J call may be wrong; the DNA end is better matched by TRBJ2-5. The CDR3 is 12 residues long. CDR3 residues: CASSFEGETQYF. The CDR3 DNA is TGTGCCAGCAGTTTTGAGGGGGAGACCCAGTACTTC.

The rearrangement joins TRBV24-1 to TRBJ2-5, with a tentative D call TRBD2 (6 bases). Germline-derived CDR1 and CDR2 are KGHDR and SFDVKD. The ends were cut back, 3 bases at V and 5 bases at J, with 15 bases in the middle. The CDR3 consists of 15 residues. CDR3 nucleotides: TGTGCCACCAGTGATGATGGGACGGCGGGGGAGACCCAGTACTTC. It codes for CATSDDGTAGETQYF.

The rearrangement links TRBV10-3 to TRBJ2-7; 8 bases map to TRBD2. The ends lost 3 bases at V and 3 bases at J; junction bases unmatched: 4. CDR3 length: 14 residues. Germline CDR1 and CDR2: ENHRY and SYGVKD. The CDR3: CAISESGSIYEQYF. In DNA form, the CDR3 reads TGTGCCATCAGTGAAAGCGGGAGTATCTACGAGCAGTACTTC.

In this sample, this clonotype turned up once. The chain has TRBV20-1 and TRBJ1-5; 10 bases map to TRBD1. CDR3 length: 14 amino acids. The germline V gene has CDR1 DFQATT and CDR2 SNEGSKA (reference sequence). V lost 0 bases and J lost 6; bases outside the gene matches: 2. CDR3 nucleotide sequence: TGCAGTGCTAGAGATTGGACAGGGGGTCAGCCCCAGCATTTT. This encodes CSARDWTGGQPQHF.

This clonotype has a single count. The V call is TRBV15, the J call TRBJ2-2, with 7 bases fitting TRBD2. Trimming removed 1 base from V and 4 bases from J; junction bases left unmatched: 9. Germline V CDR1 and CDR2: LNHNV, YYDKDF (reference sequence). The CDR3 covers 17 residues. CDR3 coding DNA: TGTGCCACCAGCAGAGTGCCTAGCGGAGTTGGCACCGGGGAGCTGTTTTTT. Residues: CATSRVPSGVGTGELFF.

This clonotype was detected only once. The rearrangement joins TRBV6-5 to TRBJ2-2; TRBD2 matches at 9 bases. The germline gives CDR1 MNHEY, CDR2 SVGAGI. After removal of 2 bases from V and 6 bases from J, the junction contained 7 bases not matched to a gene. The CDR3 spans 16 residues. The CDR3 sequence: CASSYDRSGSPGELFF. For the CDR3, the DNA is TGTGCCAGCAGTTACGATCGTAGCGGGAGTCCCGGGGAGCTGTTTTTT.

This clonotype occurred a few times. This chain uses TRBV7-8 with TRBJ2-7; D is perhaps TRBD1 (7 bases). V lost 5 bases and J lost 2, with 16 bases in between. CDR3 length: 15 residues. Germline values: CDR1 SGHVS, CDR2 FQNEAQ. CDR3 sequence reads: CASSPRGTDPYEQYF. The CDR3 bases are TGTGCCAGCAGCCCTCGGGGGACAGACCCCTACGAGCAGTACTTC. The whole variable domain, remainder taken from reference TRBV7-8 and TRBJ2-7, is GAGVSQSPRYKVAKRGQDVALRCDPISGHVSLFWYQQALGQGPEFLTYFQNEAQLDKSGLPSDRFFAERPEGSVSTLKIQRTQQEDSAVYLCASSPRGTDPYEQYFGPGTRLTVT.

The genes are TRBV7-2 and TRBJ2-7; no firm D call. The CDR3 loop spans 14 amino acids. Between the trimmed V and J ends, which lost 1 base and 1 base, there was a span of 8 bases. CDR1 and CDR2 (germline): SGHTA, FQGNSA. The CDR3 nucleotides are TGTGCCAGCAGCTTAGAGCCGGGTTCCTACGAGCAGTACTTC. It specifies CASSLEPGSYEQYF.